This T cell receptor (beta chain) is drawn from a study of control samples from healthy donors and cancer patients (dated by TCRdb to 2018 to 2020). As to this clone: Its antigen is still unknown. No base-level quality is on record; no much larger clone is a single base apart.

Spanning cysteine to phenylalanine, the CDR3 consists of 17 amino acids. The retained sequence is limited to the CDR3, 51 bases, with the frame set at the first base. The germline V gene (reference sequence) gives CDR1 as LNHDA and CDR2 as SQIVND. The V and J ends are trimmed by 2 bases and 4 bases, leaving 18 bases between them. Library prep was done by the immunoSEQ multiplex PCR assay. Drawn from immuneACCESS, this table holds only the in-frame rearrangements with V and J called that TCRdb kept. Clones are partly lost; checked studies trace under half to an unresolved V gene and leave the rest unexplained. In all, the sample holds 120,000 to 150,000 clones, and more than 85% of those were seen once. About 3.2% of the sample is taken by the ten largest.

The sequence links TRBV19 to TRBJ2-1; the D gene is perhaps TRBD2, from 6 matching bases. Sequencing was carried out using blood. The TCR was taken from a man aged 25 to 40 in good health. The sequence in DNA is TGTGCCAGTAGTATAACCCCTTCGCGGGGCCAATACAATGAGCAGTTCTTC. Translated, it reads CASSITPSRGQYNEQFF. Extended through the reference TRBV19 and TRBJ2-1 proteins, this CDR3 yields the full variable domain: DGGITQSPKYLFRKEGQNVTLSCEQNLNHDAMYWYRQDPGQGLRLIYYSQIVNDFQKGDIAEGYSVSREKKESFPLTVTSAQKNPTAFYLCASSITPSRGQYNEQFFGPGTRLTVL.